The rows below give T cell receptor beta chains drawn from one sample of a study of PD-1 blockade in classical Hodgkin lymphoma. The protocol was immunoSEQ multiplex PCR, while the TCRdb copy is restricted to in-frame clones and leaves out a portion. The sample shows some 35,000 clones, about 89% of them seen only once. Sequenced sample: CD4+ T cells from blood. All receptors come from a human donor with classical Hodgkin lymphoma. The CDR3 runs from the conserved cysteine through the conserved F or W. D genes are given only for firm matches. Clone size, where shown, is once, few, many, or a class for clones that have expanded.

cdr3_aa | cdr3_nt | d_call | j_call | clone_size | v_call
CSAVGATEAFF | TGCAGTGCTGTTGGTGCCACTGAAGCTTTCTTT | . | TRBJ1-1 | . | TRBV20-1
CASSVGTVHVNYGYTF | TGTGCCAGCTCAGTCGGGACAGTCCACGTAAACTATGGCTACACCTTC | TRBD1 | TRBJ1-2 | . | TRBV18
CASSLEGPIYGYTF | TGTGCCAGCAGCTTGGAGGGGCCTATCTATGGCTACACCTTC | . | TRBJ1-2 | . | TRBV28
CASSQGLGQIGNTIYF | TGCGCCAGCAGCCAAGGATTGGGACAGATTGGAAACACCATATATTTT | TRBD1 | TRBJ1-3 | . | TRBV4-3
CASSLVPGIYEQYF | TGTGCCAGCAGCTTAGTTCCCGGGATCTACGAGCAGTACTTC | . | TRBJ2-7 | . | TRBV7-2
CASTGSFVLFF | TGTGCCAGCACGGGAAGTTTTGTTCTGTTCTTC | . | TRBJ2-1 | . | TRBV7-8
CASRRDLNYGYTF | TGTGCCAGCAGACGTGACCTTAACTATGGCTACACCTTC | . | TRBJ1-2 | . | TRBV2
CASSLVPTGGPETQYF | TGTGCCAGCAGCTTAGTACCGACAGGGGGTCCAGAGACCCAGTACTTC | TRBD1 | TRBJ2-5 | . | TRBV7-2
CASSQEEGSRNSPLHF | TGTGCCAGCAGCCAAGAAGAAGGCTCTCGGAATTCACCCCTCCACTTT | . | TRBJ1-6 | . | TRBV4-2
CASSFGLLYNEQFF | TGTGCCAGCAGTTTTGGATTGCTGTACAATGAGCAGTTCTTC | . | TRBJ2-1 | . | TRBV28
CASSVEPWGKETQYF | TGTGCCAGCAGCGTAGAACCTTGGGGAAAAGAGACCCAGTACTTC | . | TRBJ2-5 | . | TRBV9
CASSYGLLAKNIQYF | TGTGCCAGCAGCTACGGTCTCCTGGCCAAAAACATTCAGTACTTC | . | TRBJ2-4 | . | TRBV5-6
CASSGGRANEKLFF | TGTGCCAGCAGTGGCGGTCGGGCTAATGAAAAACTGTTTTTT | . | TRBJ1-4 | . | TRBV2
CASSLWGQGATNEKLFF | TGTGCCAGCAGCTTGTGGGGGCAGGGGGCAACTAATGAAAAACTGTTTTTT | TRBD1 | TRBJ1-4 | . | TRBV5-6
CASSPRRDVTNEKLFF | TGTGCCAGCAGCCCCCGGCGGGACGTCACTAATGAAAAACTGTTTTTT | . | TRBJ1-4 | once | TRBV7-9
CASSLVGSGANVLTF | TGTGCCAGCAGCTTGGTGGGGTCTGGGGCCAACGTCCTGACTTTC | . | TRBJ2-6 | . | TRBV5-4
CASGLGQGGAFF | TGTGCTAGTGGTTTAGGACAGGGTGGGGCTTTCTTT | TRBD1 | TRBJ1-1 | . | TRBV12-5
CASSYDRVSGNTIYF | TGTGCCAGCAGCTACGACAGGGTCTCTGGAAACACCATATATTTT | TRBD1 | TRBJ1-3 | . | TRBV7-9
CASSYAGGPEAFF | TGTGCCAGCAGTTACGCTGGGGGCCCTGAAGCTTTCTTT | . | TRBJ1-1 | . | TRBV6-6
CASSVEQGGISPLHF | TGTGCCAGCAGCGTAGAACAGGGGGGAATTTCACCCCTCCACTTT | TRBD1 | TRBJ1-6 | once | TRBV9
CASRKGVFPGQPQHF | TGTGCCAGCAGAAAAGGGGTTTTCCCTGGTCAGCCCCAGCATTTT | . | TRBJ1-5 | . | TRBV28
CAWSVRTTGFEKLFF | TGTGCCTGGAGTGTACGAACAACAGGCTTTGAAAAACTGTTTTTT | . | TRBJ1-4 | once | TRBV30
CATSRDWLEQYF | TGTGCCACCAGCAGAGATTGGTTGGAGCAGTACTTC | . | TRBJ2-7 | once | TRBV15
CASSTGASNQPQHF | TGTGCCAGCAGTACAGGGGCGAGCAATCAGCCCCAGCATTTT | TRBD1 | TRBJ1-5 | once | TRBV6-5
CSADSRGTGETQYF | TGCAGCGCCGACTCACGCGGGACAGGGGAGACCCAGTACTTC | TRBD1 | TRBJ2-5 | . | TRBV29-1
CASTLGRERRLFF | TGTGCCAGCACCTTGGGAAGGGAGCGGCGACTGTTTTTT | . | TRBJ1-4 | . | TRBV6-6
CAISRDRGENTEAFF | TGTGCCATATCGCGGGACAGGGGAGAGAACACTGAAGCTTTCTTT | . | TRBJ1-1 | . | TRBV21-1
CASCTSPAYNEQFF | TGTGCCAGCTGCACCTCCCCAGCCTACAATGAGCAGTTCTTC | . | TRBJ2-1 | . | TRBV6-5
CASSSTGLGGYTF | TGTGCCAGCAGTTCCACAGGGTTGGGTGGCTACACCTTC | . | TRBJ1-2 | . | TRBV28
CASSPTGTYSYGYTF | TGTGCCAGCAGCCCTACCGGGACCTATAGTTATGGCTACACCTTC | . | TRBJ1-2 | . | TRBV7-3
CASALGGSWIQETQYF | TGTGCTAGTGCCTTAGGTGGGAGTTGGATCCAAGAGACCCAGTACTTC | . | TRBJ2-5 | . | TRBV12-5
CASSLVGPTDTQYF | TGTGCCAGCAGCTTAGTAGGGCCCACAGATACGCAGTATTTT | . | TRBJ2-3 | . | TRBV11-2
CASSPRDSQTNEQFF | TGTGCCAGCTCACCGCGGGACTCCCAAACCAATGAGCAGTTCTTC | . | TRBJ2-1 | once | TRBV18
CASSLGQGGEKLFF | TGTGCCAGCAGCTTAGGACAGGGGGGAGAAAAACTGTTTTTT | TRBD1 | TRBJ1-4 | . | TRBV5-5
CASSSGSNQPQHF | TGTGCCAGCAGTTCCGGAAGCAATCAGCCCCAGCATTTT | . | TRBJ1-5 | . | TRBV6-5
CASSLGFTQETQYF | TGCGCCAGCAGCTTGGGTTTTACACAAGAGACCCAGTACTTC | . | TRBJ2-5 | . | TRBV5-1
CASSYSGLGPYEQYF | TGTGCCAGCAGTTACTCAGGTCTGGGCCCCTACGAGCAGTACTTC | . | TRBJ2-7 | . | TRBV6-5
CASSDWGGTEAFF | TGTGCCAGCAGTGACTGGGGGGGGACTGAAGCTTTCTTT | . | TRBJ1-1 | few | TRBV6-1
CASSQGTSGKKETQYF | TGCGCCAGCAGCCAAGGGACTAGCGGCAAAAAAGAGACCCAGTACTTC | TRBD2 | TRBJ2-5 | . | TRBV4-3
CASSARPSSNEQFF | TGTGCCAGCAGCGCCCGCCCGTCTAGCAATGAGCAGTTCTTC | . | TRBJ2-1 | . | TRBV7-2
CASSLQGMIFEQYF | TGTGCCAGCAGCTTACAGGGGATGATTTTCGAGCAGTACTTC | TRBD1 | TRBJ2-7 | . | TRBV5-4
CAISDRAYEQYF | TGTGCCATCAGTGACAGGGCATACGAGCAGTACTTC | . | TRBJ2-7 | . | TRBV10-3
CASTQRGTGELFF | TGTGCCAGCACCCAGCGGGGGACCGGGGAGCTGTTTTTT | TRBD2 | TRBJ2-2 | . | TRBV6-5